A selection of T cell receptor beta chains follows, all from one sample in a study of cytomegalovirus exposure and HLA in healthy donors. TCRdb's table, derived via immunoSEQ multiplex PCR, lists solely in-frame clones and lacks some. This sample has some 200,000 clones, with roughly 82% found just once. Source material: PBMCs. These receptors all come from a woman aged 50 to 60 in good health and CMV-seropositive. The CDR3 runs from the conserved cysteine through the conserved F or W. A D gene is named only where the DNA matches it firmly. Size tells how often a clone was seen (once, few, many) or the class of an expanded clone, and some rows leave it out.

>TRBJ1-5|TRBV30|.|.
CAWSVRDSQPQHF
TGTGCCTGGAGTGTCCGAGACAGTCAGCCCCAGCATTTT
>TRBJ1-1|TRBV19|.|.
CATFPPGGPNTEAFF
TGTGCCACCTTCCCCCCGGGGGGGCCCAACACTGAAGCTTTCTTT
>TRBJ1-4|TRBV29-1|.|.
CSVGRAGPNEKLFF
TGCAGCGTCGGGAGGGCAGGTCCTAATGAAAAACTGTTTTTT
>TRBJ1-4|TRBV29-1|.|.
CSGRIATNEKLFF
TGCAGCGGGAGAATTGCAACTAATGAAAAACTGTTTTTT
>TRBJ1-5|TRBV6-5|.|TRBD1
CASSGGTADNQPQHF
TGTGCCAGCAGTGGAGGGACAGCCGATAATCAGCCCCAGCATTTT
>TRBJ2-7|TRBV28|.|.
CASQGPKASYEQYF
TGTGCCTCCCAGGGCCCAAAAGCCTCCTACGAGCAGTACTTC
>TRBJ2-1|TRBV30|.|.
CAWSVRGSYYNEQFF
TGTGCCTGGAGTGTACGAGGGAGCTACTACAATGAGCAGTTCTTC
>TRBJ2-3|TRBV7-9|.|TRBD1
CASSLGTGGLRTDTQYF
TGTGCCAGCAGCTTGGGGACAGGGGGCTTAAGGACAGATACGCAGTATTTT
>TRBJ2-5|TRBV28|.|TRBD1
CASRSGTGMETQYF
TGTGCCAGCAGGTCGGGGACAGGGATGGAGACCCAGTACTTC
>TRBJ1-5|TRBV2|.|TRBD1
CASSVRQGDRALDQPQHF
TGTGCCAGCAGTGTAAGACAGGGCGATCGGGCCCTAGATCAGCCCCAGCATTTT
>TRBJ1-5|TRBV19|.|TRBD1
CASTRTGSNQPQHF
TGTGCCAGTACTAGGACAGGTAGCAATCAGCCCCAGCATTTT
>TRBJ1-6|TRBV7-8|once|TRBD1
CASSTGQGHSPLHF
TGTGCCAGCAGCACCGGACAGGGGCATTCACCCCTCCACTTT
>TRBJ2-1|TRBV23-1|.|.
CASSQSQRSGSNEQFF
TGCGCCAGCAGTCAATCGCAACGCTCAGGCTCCAATGAGCAGTTCTTC
>TRBJ1-2|TRBV6-5|once|.
CASTGGAPNYGYTF
TGTGCCAGCACCGGGGGGGCCCCTAACTATGGCTACACCTTC
>TRBJ2-2|TRBV5-4|.|.
CASSSGTSVSGELFF
TGTGCCAGCAGTTCCGGGACATCGGTATCCGGGGAGCTGTTTTTT
>TRBJ2-7|TRBV7-3|.|.
CASSLSGGSYEQYF
TGTGCCAGCAGCTTATCAGGGGGGTCCTACGAGCAGTACTTC
>TRBJ1-1|TRBV5-6|.|.
CASSLTGGLVNTEAFF
TGTGCCAGCAGCTTGACTGGGGGCCTCGTTAACACTGAAGCTTTCTTT
>TRBJ1-6|TRBV6-1|once|TRBD1
CASRRQGANSPLHF
TGTGCCAGCAGACGACAGGGGGCAAATTCACCCCTCCACTTT
>TRBJ2-5|TRBV5-1|once|TRBD2
CASSSGLAAETQYF
TGCGCCAGCAGCTCCGGACTAGCCGCAGAGACCCAGTACTTC
>TRBJ1-1|TRBV6-5|.|.
CATELNTEAFF
TGTGCCACGGAGCTGAACACTGAAGCTTTCTTT
>TRBJ2-5|TRBV5-1|.|TRBD1
CASSLLGTGEETQYF
TGCGCCAGCAGCTTGTTGGGGACAGGGGAAGAGACCCAGTACTTC
>TRBJ1-2|TRBV10-3|.|.
CAISHPEGYGYTF
TGTGCCATCAGTCACCCCGAGGGCTATGGCTACACCTTC
>TRBJ2-5|TRBV5-1|.|TRBD2
CASSGTSGGETQYF
TGCGCCAGCAGCGGGACTAGCGGGGGTGAGACCCAGTACTTC
>TRBJ2-7|TRBV6-6|.|TRBD1
CASIGGQGAGEQYF
TGTGCCAGCATTGGAGGACAGGGGGCAGGGGAGCAGTACTTC
>TRBJ2-1|TRBV7-2|.|.
CASGHGNEQFF
TGTGCCAGCGGACACGGGAATGAGCAGTTCTTC
>TRBJ2-7|TRBV6-5|.|.
CASSYREAYEQYF
TGTGCCAGCAGTTATCGGGAAGCCTACGAGCAGTACTTC
>TRBJ2-7|TRBV6-1|.|TRBD2
CASTGGGTNYEQYF
TGTGCCAGCACTGGCGGGGGGACAAACTACGAGCAGTACTTC
>TRBJ1-6|TRBV4-3|few|.
CASSQGGYNSPLHF
TGCGCCAGCAGCCAAGGCGGGTATAATTCACCCCTCCACTTT
>TRBJ1-4|TRBV5-4|few|.
CASSILEAREKLFF
TGTGCCAGCAGCATTTTGGAGGCGCGGGAAAAACTGTTTTTT
>TRBJ1-3|TRBV7-2|.|TRBD1
CASSFGTGGAGNTIYF
TGTGCCAGCAGCTTTGGCACAGGGGGCGCTGGAAACACCATATATTTT
>TRBJ2-7|TRBV7-9|few|.
CASSLAIGDEQYF
TGTGCCAGCAGCTTGGCCATCGGGGACGAGCAGTACTTC
>TRBJ2-3|TRBV30|.|.
CAWGQLATDTQYF
TGTGCCTGGGGACAGCTGGCCACAGATACGCAGTATTTT
>TRBJ1-3|TRBV28|once|.
CASSSADTIYF
TGTGCCAGCAGTTCTGCGGACACCATATATTTT
>TRBJ2-3|TRBV19|.|TRBD1
CASSNRGVDTQYF
TGTGCCAGTAGCAACAGGGGGGTGGATACGCAGTATTTT
>TRBJ2-1|TRBV5-1|.|.
CASSFGRNNEQFF
TGCGCCAGCAGCTTTGGCAGAAACAATGAGCAGTTCTTC
>TRBJ2-5|TRBV6-5|.|TRBD1
CASSRGTGAKETQYF
TGTGCCAGCAGCCGAGGGACAGGGGCGAAGGAGACCCAGTACTTC
>TRBJ2-2|TRBV9|.|TRBD2
CASARGGEGLANTGELFF
TGTGCCAGCGCTAGAGGGGGTGAGGGACTAGCAAACACCGGGGAGCTGTTTTTT
>TRBJ1-5|TRBV1|once|.
CTSSQEGQVPGNQPQHF
TGCACCAGCAGCCAAGAGGGGCAGGTCCCTGGCAATCAGCCCCAGCATTTT
>TRBJ2-1|TRBV2|.|TRBD2
CASSVRLAGNEQFF
TGTGCCAGCAGTGTCAGACTAGCGGGCAATGAGCAGTTCTTC
>TRBJ1-1|TRBV7-9|.|TRBD1
CASRGPRTGNTEAFF
TGTGCCAGCAGAGGTCCGCGGACAGGGAACACTGAAGCTTTCTTT
>TRBJ2-5|TRBV20-1|.|.
CSAGRGTQYF
TGCAGTGCCGGTCGGGGGACCCAGTACTTC
>TRBJ2-5|TRBV28|.|TRBD2
CASRTSGGQETQYF
TGTGCCAGCAGGACTAGCGGGGGCCAAGAGACCCAGTACTTC
>TRBJ2-5|TRBV6-5|.|.
CASSYSPTQETQYF
TGTGCCAGCAGTTACAGTCCCACTCAAGAGACCCAGTACTTC
>TRBJ1-4|TRBV18|once|.
CASSPQTGSATNEKLFF
TGTGCCAGCTCACCACAAACAGGGTCTGCAACTAATGAAAAACTGTTTTTT
>TRBJ2-5|TRBV2|.|.
CASSVAASQYQETQYF
TGTGCCAGCAGTGTGGCGGCGAGTCAGTACCAAGAGACCCAGTACTTC
>TRBJ2-7|TRBV7-2|.|TRBD2
CASSLAPSGPSYEQYF
TGTGCCAGCAGCTTAGCGCCTAGCGGCCCCTCCTACGAGCAGTACTTC
>TRBJ2-7|TRBV27|.|.
CASWTGNSYEQYF
TGTGCCAGCTGGACCGGGAACAGCTACGAGCAGTACTTC
>TRBJ2-3|TRBV7-9|few|TRBD2
CASSTTAGSTDTQYF
TGTGCCAGCAGTACTACAGCGGGGAGCACAGATACGCAGTATTTT